These 28 T cell receptor beta chains were all obtained from the same sample, sequenced in a study of neurological immune-mediated disorders. TCRdb fed the 5' RACE reads into MiXCR, producing one record per CDR3 protein. This sample has some 57,000 distinct CDR3 sequences, with more than 3.5% found just once. What was sequenced was PBMCs. Receptor source: a man between 60 and 75 years old with multiple sclerosis.

This clonotype was counted only a few times. This chain links TRBV5-1 with TRBJ1-1; no clear D gene. The germline CDR1 and CDR2 sequences are SGHRS and YFSETQ. V was trimmed by 4 bases and J by 5 bases, leaving 12 bases between them. The CDR3 runs 13 residues. The chain's CDR3 is CASSGSSQTEAFF. The CDR3 DNA reads as TGCGCCAGCAGCGGGTCAAGCCAAACTGAAGCTTTCTTT.

This clonotype was recorded at least ten times. The CDR3 DNA reads as TGCGCCAGCAGCCAATTAGCGGGACTTAGCACAGATACGCAGTATTTT. As protein: CASSQLAGLSTDTQYF. The chain combines TRBV5-1 with TRBJ2-3; 8 bases fit TRBD2. Germline CDR1 SGHRS, CDR2 YFSETQ. Trimming removed 4 bases from V and 0 bases from J; junction bases left unmatched: 7. The CDR3 contains 16 residues.

This clonotype was counted many times. This chain connects TRBV12-3 or TRBV12-4 to TRBJ1-3; maybe TRBD1 (5 bases). The CDR3 consists of 15 residues. V was pared by 2 bases and J by 4 bases, with 12 bases between. The CDR3 nucleotides read TGTGCCAGCAGTTTAATGGCGGGGACGGGAAACACCATATATTTT. It is translated as CASSLMAGTGNTIYF.

This clonotype was recorded many times. The chain has TRBV5-1 and TRBJ1-1; 8 bases match TRBD1. There are 11 residues in the CDR3. Germline lookup yields CDR1 SGHRS and CDR2 YFSETQ. The J segment lost 8 bases and the V segment lost 4 bases, leaving 1 base of the junction unmatched. CDR3: CASSRDREAFF. The CDR3 DNA reads as TGCGCCAGCAGCCGGGACAGGGAAGCTTTCTTT.

Ten or more counts support this clonotype. The V and J genes are TRBV7-2 and TRBJ2-2; 7 positions agree with TRBD2. The V and J ends lost 6 bases and 6 bases, in that order; junction bases with no gene match: 7. Per germline, CDR1 SGHTA and CDR2 FQGNSA. The CDR3 covers 14 residues. As DNA, the CDR3 is TGTGCCAGCAGGGGGGGGAGTCTGGCCGGGGAGCTGTTTTTT. It specifies CASRGGSLAGELFF.

This clonotype appeared many times. This chain connects TRBV9 to TRBJ2-7, with D unresolved. Deletions cut 4 bases from V and 5 bases from J, with 13 bases between. Germline CDR1 is SGDLS and CDR2 is YYNGEE. This CDR3 is 13 amino acids long. The CDR3 sequence is CASSPGINNEQYF. CDR3 DNA sequence: TGTGCCAGCAGCCCTGGGATCAATAACGAGCAGTACTTC.

CDR3 coding DNA: TGCGCCAGCAGCCCAGGGGACCAAACCAATCAGCCCCAGCATTTT. It encodes CASSPGDQTNQPQHF. The V and J genes are TRBV5-1 and TRBJ1-5; D might be TRBD1 (6 bases). This CDR3 contains 15 residues. Between the trimmed V and J ends, which lost 4 bases and 3 bases, there was a span of 14 bases. Germline V CDR1 and CDR2: SGHRS, YFSETQ.

As concerns this clonotype: This sequence may be a read error, since a much larger clone differs from it by one base. CDR3 residues: CDSRSENQPQHF. In DNA, the CDR3 is TGTGACAGCAGGAGTGAGAATCAGCCCCAGCATTTT. The chain has TRBV6-6 and TRBJ1-5; D not certain. The CDR3 has 12 amino acids. Germline CDR1 and CDR2: MNHNY and SVGAGI (reference sequence).

This clonotype was counted many times. The chain recombines TRBV6-1 with TRBJ1-4; D call uncertain. Germline lookup yields CDR1 MNHNS and CDR2 SASEGT. V lost 6 bases and J lost 0, with 17 bases in between. CDR3 length: 17 residues. CDR3 nucleotides: TGTGCCAGCAGGCGAGAGAAATTACCGGCAACTAATGAAAAACTGTTTTTT. Protein product: CASRREKLPATNEKLFF.

This clonotype was picked up many times. The J gene is TRBJ2-1, the V gene TRBV28; 7 positions match TRBD1. The trim removed 5 bases at V and 0 bases at J, leaving 1 base unmatched. Germline CDR1 reads MDHEN; CDR2 reads SYDVKM. The CDR3 has 14 residues. The CDR3 DNA follows: TGTGCCAGCAGTAGGGGGCTCTCCTACAATGAGCAGTTCTTC. This sequence encodes CASSRGLSYNEQFF. The whole variable domain, filled in from reference TRBV28 and TRBJ2-1, reads DVKVTQSSRYLVKRTGEKVFLECVQDMDHENMFWYRQDPGLGLRLIYFSYDVKMKEKGDIPEGYSVSREKKERFSLILESASTNQTSMYLCASSRGLSYNEQFFGPGTRLTVL.

This clonotype has at least ten counts. V is TRBV18 and J is TRBJ2-5, with 13 bases lining up with TRBD2. V trimming: 4 bases; J trimming: 2 bases; junction bases outside the gene matches: 4. The CDR3 spans 16 residues. The germline CDR1 and CDR2 sequences are KGHSH and LQKENI. The CDR3: CASSLGLAGVQETQYF. In DNA, the CDR3 is TGTGCCAGCTCACTAGGACTAGCGGGAGTTCAAGAGACCCAGTACTTC.

This clonotype was observed many times. This rearrangement joins TRBV5-1 to TRBJ2-7; D possibly corresponds to TRBD1 (5 bases). Germline V gene sequence: CDR1 SGHRS, CDR2 YFSETQ. Trimming took off 0 bases at V and 6 bases at J, with 13 bases between the two ends. The CDR3 consists of 14 residues. The CDR3 here is CASSLAAGHREQYF. CDR3 nucleotides: TGCGCCAGCAGCTTGGCGGCAGGGCATCGCGAGCAGTACTTC.

This clonotype was seen many times. The chain has TRBV12-3 or TRBV12-4 and TRBJ2-3; 8 nucleotides match TRBD2. Unmatched junction bases numbered 6, after V lost 7 bases and J lost 3 bases. CDR3 length: 14 residues. In DNA form, the CDR3 reads TGTGCCAGCAAAATTAGCGGGGTAACAGATACGCAGTATTTT. Protein sequence: CASKISGVTDTQYF.

This clonotype was observed many times. CDR3 in amino acids: CASSVTGSTGELFF. The CDR3 DNA sequence: TGTGCCAGCAGCGTTACAGGGAGCACCGGGGAGCTGTTTTTT. The rearrangement links TRBV2 to TRBJ2-2, with a possible D match to TRBD1 (6 bases). Looked up from germline, CDR1 is SNHLY and CDR2 is FYNNEI. The CDR3 is 14 residues long. The V end was cut by 6 bases, the J end by 4 bases, with 12 bases between.

This clonotype was seen a few times. The V gene is TRBV5-1, the J gene TRBJ1-1; D is unresolved. Germline values: CDR1 SGHRS, CDR2 YFSETQ. V lost 6 bases, J lost 1 base, and 10 bases lay in between. The CDR3 is 13 amino acids. The CDR3 nucleotides are TGCGCCAGCAAAGTAGGGCAGAACACTGAAGCTTTCTTT. This translates into CASKVGQNTEAFF.

The sample holds a few counts of this clonotype. The chain uses TRBV7-6 and TRBJ2-2; 8 bases map to TRBD1. The V segment lost 4 bases and the J segment 6 bases; nucleotides outside the gene matches: 10. There are 16 residues in the CDR3. The germline V gene encodes CDR1 SGHVS and CDR2 FNYEAQ. The CDR3: CASSSIQGVKAGELFF. CDR3 bases: TGTGCCAGCAGCTCAATACAGGGGGTAAAAGCCGGGGAGCTGTTTTTT.

This clonotype occurred many times. The J gene is TRBJ2-1, the V gene TRBV15, with 10 positions matching TRBD2. Germline V CDR1 and CDR2: LNHNV, YYDKDF (reference sequence). Unmatched junction bases numbered 5, after V lost 4 bases and J lost 2 bases. This CDR3 spans 16 amino acids. The CDR3 DNA sequence: TGTGCCACCAGCAATAGCGGGAGGACGACCTACAATGAGCAGTTCTTC. Translation: CATSNSGRTTYNEQFF.

In this sample, this clonotype turned up a few times. A read error may be the cause here, since a much bigger clone is one base away. This chain joins TRBV27 and TRBJ2-3; D uncertain. The germline V gene has CDR1 MNHEY and CDR2 SMNVEV (reference sequence). This CDR3 is built from 12 residues. CDR3 in DNA: TGTGCCAGCAGTTTCGGCCCAGATAAGCAGTATTTT. It translates to CASSFGPDKQYF.

This clonotype was seen at least ten times. The rearrangement joins TRBV3-1 to TRBJ2-7; no reliable D call. The V end was cut by 1 base, the J end by 6 bases, with 4 bases between. This CDR3 contains 11 residues. Germline V gene data show CDR1 as LGHDT and CDR2 as YNNKEL (reference sequence). The CDR3: CASSQGSEQYF. Here the CDR3 DNA reads TGTGCCAGCAGCCAAGGTAGCGAGCAGTACTTC.

This clonotype was counted at least ten times. The chain combines TRBV5-1 with TRBJ2-7; TRBD1 aligns across 9 bases. V lost 2 bases and J lost 0; bases outside the gene matches: 3. Germline CDR1 reads SGHRS; CDR2 reads YFSETQ. The CDR3 is 15 amino acids. The chain's CDR3 is CASSFDRGSSYEQYF. DNA of the CDR3: TGCGCCAGCAGCTTCGACAGGGGGTCCTCCTACGAGCAGTACTTC.

This clonotype was found a few times. The genes are TRBV5-1 and TRBJ2-1, with 12 bases lining up with TRBD1. CDR1 is SGHRS, CDR2 YFSETQ, per germline. Trimming took 4 bases from V and 8 from J; bases not matched to a gene: 13. This CDR3 region has 17 residues. The CDR3 nucleotides read TGCGCCAGCAGCCAGCGAGATACCGGGACAGGGGGCTATGAGCAGTTCTTC. Translation gives CASSQRDTGTGGYEQFF. The whole variable domain, filled in from reference TRBV5-1 and TRBJ2-1, reads KAGVTQTPRYLIKTRGQQVTLSCSPISGHRSVSWYQQTPGQGLQFLFEYFSETQRNKGNFPGRFSGRQFSNSRSEMNVSTLELGDSALYLCASSQRDTGTGGYEQFFGPGTRLTVL.

On this clonotype itself: An end of the junction does not agree with germline; a read error may underlie this. CDR3 loop: CASSELGSSGANALTF. CDR3 nucleotides: TGTGCCAGCAGTGAATTAGGGAGCTCTGGGGCCAACGCCCTGACTTTC. This chain links TRBV2 with TRBJ2-6, with D perhaps being TRBD1 or TRBD2 (5 bases each). The CDR3 extends over 16 amino acids. Looked up from germline, CDR1 is SNHLY and CDR2 is FYNNEI.

This sequence joins TRBV29-1 and TRBJ2-7, with D perhaps matching TRBD1 (6 bases). There are 11 residues in the CDR3. The germline V and J ends were trimmed by 3 bases and 9 bases, with 12 bases remaining between them. The germline CDR1 and CDR2 sequences are SQVTM and ANQGSEA. The chain's CDR3 is CSVEGRGRQYF. The CDR3 nucleotides read TGCAGCGTTGAGGGCAGGGGTAGGCAGTACTTC.

This clonotype was counted ten times or more. This chain links TRBV7-3 with TRBJ2-1; TRBD1 is a possible D gene (5 bases). The V and J ends lost 3 bases and 7 bases respectively, with 10 bases between them. CDR1 is SGHTA and CDR2 is FQGTGA in the germline V gene. The CDR3 is 13 amino acids. CDR3 coding DNA: TGTGCCAGCAGCTTCCTTAGGGGAAATGAGCAGTTCTTC. This encodes CASSFLRGNEQFF.

Worth noting for this clonotype: A much larger clonotype is one base distant, so this may be a read error. The rearrangement joins TRBV24-1 to TRBJ2-3; TRBD1 is a possible D gene (6 bases). This CDR3 spans 13 amino acids. Germline lookup yields CDR1 KGHDR and CDR2 SFDVKD. The CDR3 bases are TGTTCCACCGGGGACACCGGCACAGATACGCAGTATTTT. The encoded protein is CSTGDTGTDTQYF.

This clonotype was observed many times. V and J are TRBV15 and TRBJ2-2, with TRBD2 identical over 8 bases. With V trimmed by 6 bases and J by 1 base, 4 bases remained unmatched. The germline V gene has CDR1 LNHNV and CDR2 YYDKDF (reference sequence). This CDR3 contains 15 residues. The CDR3 sequence: CATRTGGVNTGELFF. For the CDR3, the DNA is TGTGCCACCAGAACGGGAGGGGTGAACACCGGGGAGCTGTTTTTT.

This clonotype was recorded at least ten times. The chain couples TRBV7-6 to TRBJ1-1; D might be TRBD1 (6 bases). CDR1 is SGHVS, CDR2 FNYEAQ, per germline. This CDR3 has 13 amino acids. Trimming took off 6 bases at V and 4 bases at J, with 12 bases between the two ends. The CDR3 region has the DNA TGTGCCAGCAGTCTTACGGACAGCACTGAAGCTTTCTTT. Translating it yields CASSLTDSTEAFF.

Many counts were recorded for this clonotype. The chain uses TRBV29-1 and TRBJ2-1; TRBD2 might be the D (6 bases). Germline V CDR1 and CDR2: SQVTM, ANQGSEA. V was pared by 4 bases and J by 8 bases, with 9 bases between. The CDR3 is 11 amino acids. For the CDR3, the DNA is TGCAGCGTTGTAAGGAGGGATGAGCAGTTCTTC. Its protein product is CSVVRRDEQFF.